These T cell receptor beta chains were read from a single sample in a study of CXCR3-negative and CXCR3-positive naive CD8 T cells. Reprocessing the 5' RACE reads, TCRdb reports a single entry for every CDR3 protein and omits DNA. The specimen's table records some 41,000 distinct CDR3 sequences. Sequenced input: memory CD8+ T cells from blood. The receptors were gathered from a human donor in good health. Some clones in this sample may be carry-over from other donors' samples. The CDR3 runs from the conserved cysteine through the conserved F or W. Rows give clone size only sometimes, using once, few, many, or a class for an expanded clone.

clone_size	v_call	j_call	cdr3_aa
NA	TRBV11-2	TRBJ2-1	CASSPRGGGGNNEQFF
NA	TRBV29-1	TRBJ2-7	CSVEGRQGNEQYF
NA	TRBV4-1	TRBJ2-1	CASSQDDSSYNEQFF
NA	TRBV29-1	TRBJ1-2	CSVPGPARNGYTF
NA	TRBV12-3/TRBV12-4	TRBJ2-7	CASSWGLAARGEQYF
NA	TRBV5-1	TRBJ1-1	CASSLWGLNTEAFF
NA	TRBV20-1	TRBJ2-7	CSARGQLTYEQYF
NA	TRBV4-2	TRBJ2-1	CASSQDLAGGSDNEQFF
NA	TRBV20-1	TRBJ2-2	CSAGTLNTGELFF
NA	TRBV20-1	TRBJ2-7	CSASNRDSFSYEQYF
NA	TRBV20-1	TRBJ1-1	CSAPAGGTEAFF
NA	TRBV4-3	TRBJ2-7	CASSPDRASSYEQYF
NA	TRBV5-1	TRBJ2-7	CASSPRLQIIYEQYF
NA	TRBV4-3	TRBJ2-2	CASSQDPDRGGFTGELFF
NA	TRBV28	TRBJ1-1	CASKISPRQPEAFF
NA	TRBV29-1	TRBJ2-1	CSARPGQGGISYNEQFF
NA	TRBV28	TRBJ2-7	CASSSVAIGSYEQYF
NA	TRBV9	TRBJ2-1	CASSVLNNEQFF
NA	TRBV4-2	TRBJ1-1	CASSQEGRLNTEAFF
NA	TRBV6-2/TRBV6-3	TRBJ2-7	CASSLRTSYEQYF
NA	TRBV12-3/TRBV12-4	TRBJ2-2	CASSFMPNTGELFF
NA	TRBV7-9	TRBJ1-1	CASSSPLRGPPAEAFF
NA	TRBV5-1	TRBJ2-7	CASSLSSWEGPYEQYF
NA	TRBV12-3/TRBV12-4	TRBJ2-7	CASSFGQGGLYEQYF
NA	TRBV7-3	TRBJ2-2	CASSLGTTNTGELFF
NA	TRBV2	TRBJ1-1	CASSEPGQGHGNTEAFF
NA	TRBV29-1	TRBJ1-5	CSVSGGSNQPQHF
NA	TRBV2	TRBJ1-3	CASSEAWEGSSGNTIYF
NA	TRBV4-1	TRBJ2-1	CASSQAMAGGRYNEQFF
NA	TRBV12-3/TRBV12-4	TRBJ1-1	CASTRRNTEAFF
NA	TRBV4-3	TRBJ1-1	CASSQDLGGPMNTEAFF
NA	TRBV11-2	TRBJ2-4	CASSDQRGRENIQYF
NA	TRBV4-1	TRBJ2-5	CASSQIDRGQETQYF
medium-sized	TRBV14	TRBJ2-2	CASSQEWNTGELFF
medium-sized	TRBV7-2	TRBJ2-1	CASSLILLGNEQFF
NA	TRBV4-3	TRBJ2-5	CASSHLSSSGGAGETQYF
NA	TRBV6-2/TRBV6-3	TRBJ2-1	CASCSGREANEQFF
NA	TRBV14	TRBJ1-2	CASSHNPGAVIGNGYTF
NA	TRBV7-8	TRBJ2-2	CASSDSPGSGELFF
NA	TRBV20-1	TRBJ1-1	CSARDQGSNAEAFF
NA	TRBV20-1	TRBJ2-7	CALEPPGQGFSEQYF
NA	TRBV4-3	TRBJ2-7	CASSQAAGSSYEQYF
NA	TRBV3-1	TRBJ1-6	CASSQRTYRGFYNSPLHF
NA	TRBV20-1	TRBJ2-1	CSARDLVNEQFF
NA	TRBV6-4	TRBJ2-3	CASSDTQTDTQYF
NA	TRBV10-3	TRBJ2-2	CAISGEDTGELFF